This is a list of T cell receptor beta chains from one sample in a study of blood T cell repertoires in COVID-19. Here immunoSEQ multiplex PCR was the method, and the copy in TCRdb shows in-frame clones only, minus some. The data hold roughly 200,000 clones, with 85% to 90% observed a single time. Source material: peripheral blood. Receptors originate from a man in his forties or fifties with active or convalescent COVID-19. CDR3s leave out the opening cysteine and the closing phenylalanine or tryptophan. Each record gives: J gene, V gene, CDR3 protein.

j_gene: TRBJ1-1
v_gene: TRBV14
CDR3aa: ASSQYRGLRTEAF

j_gene: TRBJ1-1
v_gene: TRBV7-2
CDR3aa: ASSGGLQAF

j_gene: TRBJ2-2
v_gene: TRBV7-9
CDR3aa: ASSLAGQSGELF

j_gene: TRBJ2-3
v_gene: TRBV10-3
CDR3aa: AMSGGGLSTDTQY

j_gene: TRBJ1-5
v_gene: TRBV6-5
CDR3aa: ASTQGVSQPQH

j_gene: TRBJ2-7
v_gene: TRBV10-3
CDR3aa: AISEEGRNHEQY

j_gene: TRBJ2-2
v_gene: TRBV5-6
CDR3aa: ASSLYRVRPLNTGELF

j_gene: TRBJ2-3
v_gene: TRBV4-2
CDR3aa: ASSQDTTQY

j_gene: TRBJ1-1
v_gene: TRBV19
CDR3aa: ASSIELMNTEAF

j_gene: TRBJ1-3
v_gene: TRBV28
CDR3aa: ASSPARRAGNTIY

j_gene: TRBJ1-5
v_gene: TRBV20-1
CDR3aa: SASGGEHQPQH

j_gene: TRBJ2-2
v_gene: TRBV7-3
CDR3aa: ASSFVLGQGSSTGELF

j_gene: TRBJ2-5
v_gene: TRBV5-4
CDR3aa: ASSRGLAGGIETQY

j_gene: TRBJ2-7
v_gene: TRBV7-9
CDR3aa: ASSPGLARRGYEQY

j_gene: TRBJ1-2
v_gene: TRBV5-4
CDR3aa: ASSFSGDGYT

j_gene: TRBJ1-1
v_gene: TRBV7-2
CDR3aa: ASSGKQGTTEAF

j_gene: TRBJ1-2
v_gene: TRBV30
CDR3aa: AWSGGRYYGYT

j_gene: TRBJ2-4
v_gene: TRBV19
CDR3aa: ASSIGTGAIQY

j_gene: TRBJ2-1
v_gene: TRBV6-6
CDR3aa: ASETPGQGDHEQF

j_gene: TRBJ1-5
v_gene: TRBV5-6
CDR3aa: ASSLVGEQPQH

j_gene: TRBJ2-3
v_gene: TRBV2
CDR3aa: ASSGLAGYTDTQY

j_gene: TRBJ1-5
v_gene: TRBV5-8
CDR3aa: ASSLGQDQPQH

j_gene: TRBJ1-2
v_gene: TRBV29-1
CDR3aa: SVRPVSGGYT

j_gene: TRBJ2-3
v_gene: TRBV5-1
CDR3aa: ASSVSGGEDTQY

j_gene: TRBJ2-3
v_gene: TRBV4-1
CDR3aa: ASSPGQGGTDTQY

j_gene: TRBJ2-2
v_gene: TRBV6-5
CDR3aa: ASRPPRNTGELF

j_gene: TRBJ2-3
v_gene: TRBV7-3
CDR3aa: ASSLGSSGGTDTQY

j_gene: TRBJ2-5
v_gene: TRBV7-9
CDR3aa: ASSLTSGGEETQY

j_gene: TRBJ2-7
v_gene: TRBV6-5
CDR3aa: ATLRARGFYEQY

j_gene: TRBJ1-4
v_gene: TRBV4-3
CDR3aa: ASSQVGRATNEKLF

j_gene: TRBJ2-2
v_gene: TRBV11-3
CDR3aa: ASSLGLNTGELF

j_gene: TRBJ2-5
v_gene: TRBV7-2
CDR3aa: ASSLVLTGGSSQETQY

j_gene: TRBJ1-2
v_gene: TRBV5-1
CDR3aa: ASRGDREYYGYT

j_gene: TRBJ1-1
v_gene: TRBV6-5
CDR3aa: ASSWGQNTEAF

j_gene: TRBJ1-1
v_gene: TRBV5-1
CDR3aa: ASSLDRTGLTEAF

j_gene: TRBJ2-1
v_gene: TRBV4-2
CDR3aa: ASSQEIQAGASSYNEQF

j_gene: TRBJ2-5
v_gene: TRBV19
CDR3aa: ARAARGVIETQY

j_gene: TRBJ1-1
v_gene: TRBV7-2
CDR3aa: ASSLAPQGGEAF

j_gene: TRBJ2-7
v_gene: TRBV4-1
CDR3aa: ASSQVVEKYEQY

j_gene: TRBJ2-1
v_gene: TRBV5-1
CDR3aa: ASSLGGGPSSGNNEQF

j_gene: TRBJ2-3
v_gene: TRBV9
CDR3aa: ASSDLGTSGTDTQY

j_gene: TRBJ2-3
v_gene: TRBV7-9
CDR3aa: ASSLTGSDTQY

j_gene: TRBJ2-5
v_gene: TRBV30
CDR3aa: AWLRPGLRATQY

j_gene: TRBJ1-2
v_gene: TRBV18
CDR3aa: ASSPGQGRYNYGYT

j_gene: TRBJ1-2
v_gene: TRBV12-5
CDR3aa: ASGLALGGAYGYT

j_gene: TRBJ1-5
v_gene: TRBV10-2
CDR3aa: ASSERAGGNNQPQH

j_gene: TRBJ2-7
v_gene: TRBV9
CDR3aa: ASSVGDTGYEQY

j_gene: TRBJ1-4
v_gene: TRBV29-1
CDR3aa: SVEGTGDEKLF

j_gene: TRBJ1-1
v_gene: TRBV2
CDR3aa: ATRQTGMNTEAF

j_gene: TRBJ1-1
v_gene: TRBV24-1
CDR3aa: ATKPGQGNTEAF

j_gene: TRBJ2-2
v_gene: TRBV7-9
CDR3aa: ASSFPQGANTGELF

j_gene: TRBJ2-4
v_gene: TRBV12-2
CDR3aa: ASRLALQPLAKNIQY

j_gene: TRBJ1-2
v_gene: TRBV5-1
CDR3aa: ASSLGRRSDGYT

j_gene: TRBJ1-2
v_gene: TRBV5-6
CDR3aa: ASRLGQNYGYT

j_gene: TRBJ2-5
v_gene: TRBV6-1
CDR3aa: ASSEAVGLEETQY